This TCR beta chain was sequenced in a study of blood T cells in healthy people across ages. The study recruited healthy Caucasian donors from Russia who were aged about 6 to 100. No fewer than 6 million PBMCs went into each sample. With a J-beta primer mix and a sample-barcoded 5' primer, a second PCR ran 7 to 11 cycles. Every cDNA molecule bore a tag from a template-switch adaptor containing 12 random nucleotides. TCRdb called the 5' RACE reads again in MiXCR, with one record for every CDR3 protein. The sample lists approximately 1,000,000 distinct CDR3 sequences; 30% to 40% were seen once. Points from the study as a whole: PBMCs that were unsorted prevented a conclusive naive versus antigen-experienced comparison.

The table lists this clonotype with many counts. Its matching antigen is unknown. CDR3 length: 17 residues. Germline V CDR1 and CDR2: MNHEY, SMNVEV (reference sequence). V lost 2 bases, J lost 0 bases, and 15 bases lay in between. The sequence came from a man aged 18 to 29 in good health. Input material: blood. The V and J genes are TRBV27 and TRBJ2-3; a possible D gene is TRBD1 (5 bases). DNA for the CDR3: TGTGCCAGCAGTTTAAATCCCCAGGGTTATAGCACAGATACGCAGTATTTT. Translating gives CASSLNPQGYSTDTQYF.